The 4 T cell receptor beta chains presented below share a single source sample, sequenced in a study of T cell changes during pregnancy in multiple sclerosis. The method was immunoSEQ multiplex PCR; TCRdb's version includes in-frame clones alone and lacks a portion of them. Of tens of thousands of clones listed, about 91% are singletons. Here the sequenced sample was peripheral blood, taken before pregnancy. The receptors here all came from a female donor with multiple sclerosis, enrolled in a pregnancy study.

The V gene is TRBV2, the J gene TRBJ1-3; D is unclear. Germline V gene sequence: CDR1 SNHLY, CDR2 FYNNEI. Trimming shortened V by 5 bases and J by 0 bases, and 8 bases separated the two germline ends. The CDR3 spans 14 residues. The CDR3 loop reads CASSPKSSGNTIYF. The CDR3 DNA is TGTGCCAGCAGTCCGAAGAGCTCTGGAAACACCATATATTTT.

This sequence joins TRBV7-8 and TRBJ1-5; D unresolved. The CDR3 covers 13 residues. The germline V gene encodes CDR1 SGHVS and CDR2 FQNEAQ. Trimming stripped 1 base from V and 7 bases from J, with 8 bases between. In nucleotides, the CDR3 is TGTGCCAGCAGCTTAGATCACAGCCAGCCCCAGCATTTT. Encoded protein: CASSLDHSQPQHF.

The gene calls are TRBV18 and TRBJ1-1; possibly TRBD1 for D (5 bases). V was shortened by 1 base and J by 5 bases, with 17 bases between the two germline ends. The CDR3 runs to 16 residues. Germline V gene sequence: CDR1 KGHSH, CDR2 LQKENI. The chain's CDR3 is CASSPLPGGQGTEAFF. The CDR3 DNA follows: TGTGCCAGCTCACCACTTCCTGGTGGTCAGGGAACTGAAGCTTTCTTT.

The chain joins TRBV28 to TRBJ2-7, with D maybe TRBD2 (5 bases). CDR1 is MDHEN, CDR2 SYDVKM, per germline. The V and J ends lost 6 bases and 5 bases respectively, with 14 bases between them. This CDR3 spans 13 amino acids. This chain's CDR3 is CASRRYLGDEQYF. The CDR3 coding sequence is TGTGCCAGCAGGCGTTATCTCGGGGACGAGCAGTACTTC.